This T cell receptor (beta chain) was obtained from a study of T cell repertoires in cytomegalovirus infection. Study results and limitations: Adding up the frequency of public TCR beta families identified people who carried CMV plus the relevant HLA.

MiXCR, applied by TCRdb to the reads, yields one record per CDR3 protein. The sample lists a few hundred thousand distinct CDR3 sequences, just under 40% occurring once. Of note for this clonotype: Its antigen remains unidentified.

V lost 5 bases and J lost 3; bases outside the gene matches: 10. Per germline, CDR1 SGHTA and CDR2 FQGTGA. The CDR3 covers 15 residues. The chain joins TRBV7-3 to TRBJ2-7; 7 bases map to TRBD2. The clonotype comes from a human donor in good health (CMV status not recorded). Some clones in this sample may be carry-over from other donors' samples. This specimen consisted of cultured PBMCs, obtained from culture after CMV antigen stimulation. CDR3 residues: CASSHGLGGFYEQYF. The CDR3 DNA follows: TGTGCCAGCAGCCATGGACTAGGAGGCTTCTACGAGCAGTACTTC.